This passage covers 22 T cell receptor beta chains from one sample sequenced in a study of Ad26.COV2.S vaccination and SARS-CoV-2 variants. Clones were read by immunoSEQ multiplex PCR, and TCRdb kept only the in-frame ones, dropping some. The sample contains roughly 380,000 clones, 92% of which appear only once. Sequences were derived from peripheral blood, sampled after recovery from COVID-19. The receptors here all came from a human donor who had recovered from COVID-19.

This chain joins TRBV7-8 and TRBJ1-4, with D possibly being TRBD1 (5 bases). V lost 2 bases to trimming and J lost 6 bases, with 13 bases between them. Looked up from germline, CDR1 is SGHVS and CDR2 is FQNEAQ. The CDR3 covers 15 residues. The chain's CDR3 is CASSLIGRDDEKLFF. The CDR3 coding sequence is TGTGCCAGCAGCTTAATCGGCAGGGACGATGAAAAACTGTTTTTT.

The chain couples TRBV25-1 to TRBJ1-4; D is possibly TRBD1 (6 bases). The CDR3 extends over 14 amino acids. Germline V lookup: CDR1 MGHDK, CDR2 SYGVNS. V was pared by 3 bases and J by 5 bases, with 10 bases between. CDR3 amino acids: CASSETGRNEKLFF. CDR3 sequence (DNA): TGTGCCAGCAGTGAGACAGGCAGAAATGAAAAACTGTTTTTT.

The J gene is TRBJ1-2, the V gene TRBV12-5; D gene unclear. The CDR3 covers 14 residues. Germline lookup yields CDR1 LGHNT and CDR2 FRNRAP. Trimming pared 0 bases from V and 7 bases from J, leaving 12 bases between. CDR3 bases: TGTGCTAGTGGTTTGGTAACCGGGGTAGGTGGCTACACCTTC. It is translated as CASGLVTGVGGYTF.

The J gene is TRBJ2-2, the V gene TRBV6-1, with 8 bases lining up with TRBD1. CDR1 is MNHNS and CDR2 is SASEGT in the germline V gene. The V segment lost 0 bases and the J segment 7 bases; nucleotides outside the gene matches: 7. CDR3 size: 16 residues. CDR3 sequence reads: CASSEAIRQGYGELFF. CDR3 in DNA: TGTGCCAGCAGTGAAGCGATAAGACAGGGGTACGGGGAGCTGTTTTTT.

The V call is TRBV6-1, the J call TRBJ2-5; D call uncertain. CDR3 length equals 14 residues. Trimming took 2 bases from V and 1 from J, leaving 8 bases between them. Germline-derived CDR1 and CDR2 are MNHNS and SASEGT. For the CDR3, the DNA is TGTGCCAGCAGTGAAATGCGCGGCCAAGAGACCCAGTACTTC. Amino acids: CASSEMRGQETQYF.

The chain carries TRBV9 and TRBJ1-1, with D unresolved. In germline, CDR1 is SGDLS, CDR2 YYNGEE. Trimming stripped 2 bases from V and 4 bases from J, with 12 bases between. CDR3 size: 14 residues. CDR3 sequence reads: CASSVAGDGTEAFF. The DNA of the CDR3 is TGTGCCAGCAGCGTTGCCGGGGATGGCACTGAAGCTTTCTTT.

The J gene is TRBJ1-6, the V gene TRBV7-2; possibly TRBD1 for D (5 bases). Trimming pared 1 base from V and 1 base from J, leaving 11 bases between. Germline CDR1 and CDR2: SGHTA and FQGNSA. This CDR3 spans 17 amino acids. The chain's CDR3 is CASSLGAGGSYNSPLHF. As DNA, the CDR3 is TGTGCCAGCAGCTTAGGTGCGGGGGGATCCTATAATTCACCCCTCCACTTT.

This rearrangement joins TRBV19 to TRBJ1-6; 7 nucleotides align to TRBD1. The trim removed 6 bases at V and 7 bases at J, leaving 9 bases unmatched. The CDR3 length is 15 residues. Germline values: CDR1 LNHDA, CDR2 SQIVND (reference sequence). The CDR3 bases are TGTGCCAGTAGCAGCCGGGACAGCTTCAATTCACCCCTCCACTTT. Translating it yields CASSSRDSFNSPLHF.

The V call is TRBV11-2, the J call TRBJ2-5, with 10 bases matching TRBD2. V shed 5 bases and J 4 bases; nucleotides not matched to a gene: 10. Germline CDR1 reads SGHAT; CDR2 reads FQNNGV. The CDR3 consists of 16 residues. CDR3 nucleotides: TGTGCCAGCAGCCAAAGGCCTAGCGGGGGAGGAGAGACCCAGTACTTC. Translating gives CASSQRPSGGGETQYF.

This chain connects TRBV5-1 to TRBJ2-2; D is undetermined. The V end was cut by 5 bases, the J end by 10 bases, with 18 bases between. The CDR3 consists of 14 residues. CDR1 and CDR2 from the germline V gene are SGHRS and YFSETQ. The DNA for the CDR3 is TGCGCCAGCAGGCGAAGCTTTAGGATTGAGGAGCTGTTTTTT. Its translation is CASRRSFRIEELFF.

V is TRBV11-2 and J is TRBJ2-7, with TRBD1 identical over 10 bases. The CDR3 runs to 16 residues. The V and J ends lost 5 bases and 0 bases, in that order; junction bases with no gene match: 7. CDR1 and CDR2 from the germline V gene are SGHAT and FQNNGV. The CDR3 is CASSHPGQGISYEQYF. CDR3 bases: TGTGCCAGCAGCCATCCGGGACAGGGGATCTCCTACGAGCAGTACTTC.

The V gene is TRBV2, the J gene TRBJ2-1; D gene ambiguous. The CDR3 is 13 residues long. Trimming removed 7 bases from V and 5 bases from J, with 12 bases in between. Germline CDR1 SNHLY, CDR2 FYNNEI. The DNA of the CDR3 is TGTGCCAGCATACAGCGTATAAACAATGAGCAGTTCTTC. Encoded protein: CASIQRINNEQFF.

The table lists this clone with a count of one. The chain employs TRBV11-2 and TRBJ2-7; maybe TRBD2 (6 bases). Germline assignment: CDR1 SGHAT and CDR2 FQNNGV. This CDR3 region has 14 residues. Trimming stripped 10 bases from V and 2 bases from J, with 18 bases between. CDR3 amino acids: CATAEGLYAYEQYF. The CDR3 DNA is TGTGCCACCGCGGAGGGGCTTTACGCCTACGAGCAGTACTTC.

This chain's CDR3 is CASSRASVGNTIYF. The CDR3 DNA sequence: TGTGCCAGCAGCCGCGCATCTGTAGGAAACACCATATATTTT. The genes are TRBV9 and TRBJ1-3; no definite D call. Germline CDR1 SGDLS, CDR2 YYNGEE. This CDR3 is 14 amino acids long. The germline V and J ends were trimmed by 4 bases and 4 bases, with 12 bases remaining between them.

J is TRBJ2-5 and V is TRBV5-1; D call uncertain. CDR1 and CDR2 (germline): SGHRS, YFSETQ. The V and J ends lost 1 base and 5 bases respectively, with 9 bases between them. The CDR3 runs 13 residues. This CDR3 reads CASSLPTMETQYF. The CDR3 nucleotides are TGCGCCAGCAGCTTGCCGACAATGGAGACCCAGTACTTC.

This chain connects TRBV14 to TRBJ2-2; possible D gene TRBD1, 6 bases. Between the trimmed V and J ends, which lost 4 bases and 1 base, there was a span of 7 bases. The CDR3 has 14 residues. Germline-derived CDR1 and CDR2 are SGHDN and FVKESK. DNA for the CDR3: TGTGCCAGCAGCCCGGGACAGAACACCGGGGAGCTGTTTTTT. Residues: CASSPGQNTGELFF.

The chain is built from TRBV9 and TRBJ2-5; D call uncertain. V lost 0 bases to trimming and J lost 1 base, with 7 bases between them. There are 14 residues in the CDR3. The germline CDR1 and CDR2 sequences are SGDLS and YYNGEE. This CDR3 is CASSVARGQETQYF. CDR3 bases: TGTGCCAGCAGCGTAGCTCGAGGCCAAGAGACCCAGTACTTC.

The rearrangement uses TRBV6-5 and TRBJ1-2, with D unresolved. Germline lookup yields CDR1 MNHEY and CDR2 SVGAGI. This CDR3 spans 14 amino acids. Trimming left V 6 bases short and J 2 bases short, with 13 bases between. CDR3 DNA sequence: TGTGCCAGCAGCAAATATGACAACAACTATGGCTACACCTTC. Translating it yields CASSKYDNNYGYTF.

The chain carries TRBV7-2 and TRBJ1-2; D is perhaps TRBD1 (5 bases). Per the germline V gene, CDR1 is SGHTA and CDR2 is FQGNSA. With 6 bases removed from V and 5 bases from J, the gap between germline ends came to 25 bases. This CDR3 is 17 amino acids long. The CDR3 sequence is CASSRPSGPASSYGYTF. The CDR3 DNA reads TGTGCCAGCAGTCGACCGTCGGGACCGGCTTCTTCGTATGGCTACACCTTC.

This sequence joins TRBV6-5 and TRBJ1-6; perhaps TRBD1 as D (5 bases). Deletions cut 4 bases from V and 7 bases from J, with 11 bases between. Germline-derived CDR1 and CDR2 are MNHEY and SVGAGI. The CDR3 runs to 14 residues. CDR3 protein: CASSFRDSNSPLHF. In DNA, the CDR3 is TGTGCCAGCAGTTTCAGGGACTCCAATTCACCCCTCCACTTT.

The V call is TRBV7-3, the J call TRBJ2-1, with a possible D match to TRBD1 (5 bases). The germline V gene encodes CDR1 SGHTA and CDR2 FQGTGA. Trimming took 0 bases from V and 0 from J, leaving 9 bases between them. The CDR3 totals 16 residues. The CDR3 sequence: CASSLTGRSSYNEQFF. The DNA of the CDR3 is TGTGCCAGCAGCTTAACGGGGCGGAGCTCCTACAATGAGCAGTTCTTC.

The chain uses TRBV2 and TRBJ1-2, with 11 bases that match TRBD1. Germline V CDR1 and CDR2: SNHLY, FYNNEI. CDR3 length: 16 residues. Trimming removed 4 bases from V and 7 bases from J; junction bases left unmatched: 11. This CDR3 is CASSAPGQGGRSGYTF. The CDR3 nucleotides read TGTGCCAGCAGTGCCCCGGGACAGGGGGGACGGAGTGGCTACACCTTC.